This T cell receptor beta chain was found in a study of blood T cell repertoires in COVID-19. In the study overall: Researchers got acute and convalescent COVID-19 samples from the United States, Italy and Spain. T cells, B-cell-depleted T cells, or PBMCs provided the cDNA or gDNA that served as material.

This CDR3 comprises 18 residues. Original processing notes: Reference gene primer amplification in the assay estimated nucleated cell counts. Measured with immunoSEQ multiplex PCR; TCRdb has only the in-frame clones, and not every one. D and trimming come from the DNA, and the V and J calls and clone size come from that table. The sample records 85,000 to 100,000 clones, roughly four fifths being singletons. The rearrangement uses TRBV21-1 and TRBJ2-1; the table names TRBD1, a call not compared with the DNA. TRBV21-1 is listed as a pseudogene. This receptor was identified in a human donor in a cohort sampled during active COVID-19. The specimen was peripheral blood. Here the CDR3 reads CASSRPTADDRAYNEQFF. In DNA form, the CDR3 reads TGTGCCAGCAGCAGACCAACCGCCGACGACAGAGCCTACAATGAGCAGTTCTTC.